This note documents a single T cell receptor beta chain sequence. Antigen: not known. These data come from a study of blood T cells in healthy people across ages. Germline V gene lookup returns CDR1 LNHDA and CDR2 SQIVND (reference sequence). The ends were cut back, 8 bases at V and 3 bases at J, with 8 bases in the middle. This CDR3 region has 11 residues. Study-wide results and caveats: Expanded clonotype changes were possibly confounded by unknown donor CMV status. Estimates of diversity drawn from one million T cells were considered underestimates. There was a strong correlation between TCR beta diversity and naive T cell percentage.

Through a sample-barcoded 5' primer and a J-beta primer mix, a second PCR was run for about 7 to 12 cycles. TCRdb used MiXCR to reprocess the 5' RACE reads, holding one entry per CDR3 protein. Seen here are 650,000 to 1,000,000 distinct CDR3 sequences, more than 35% observed once, and the top ten hold approximately 18%. The specimen was blood. The chain carries TRBV19 and TRBJ2-7, with no clear D. The TCR was taken from a man aged 80 or over in good health. The CDR3 protein is CASFYLYEQYF. The CDR3 coding sequence is TGTGCCAGTTTTTATCTCTACGAGCAGTACTTC.